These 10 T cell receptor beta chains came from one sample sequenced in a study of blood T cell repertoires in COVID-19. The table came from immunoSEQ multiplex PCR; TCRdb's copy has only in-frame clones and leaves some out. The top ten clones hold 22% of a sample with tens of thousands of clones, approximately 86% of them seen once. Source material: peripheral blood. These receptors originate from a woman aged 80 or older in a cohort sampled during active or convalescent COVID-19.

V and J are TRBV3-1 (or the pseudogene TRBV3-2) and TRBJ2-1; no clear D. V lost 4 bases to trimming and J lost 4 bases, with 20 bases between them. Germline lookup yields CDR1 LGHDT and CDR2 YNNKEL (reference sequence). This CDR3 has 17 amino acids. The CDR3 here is CASSPPYDSPKYNEQFF. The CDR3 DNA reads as TGTGCCAGCAGCCCCCCCTATGACTCTCCAAAATACAATGAGCAGTTCTTC.

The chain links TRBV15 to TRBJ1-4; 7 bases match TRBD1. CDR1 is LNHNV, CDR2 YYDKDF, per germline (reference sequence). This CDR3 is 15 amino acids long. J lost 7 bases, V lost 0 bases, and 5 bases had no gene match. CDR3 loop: CATSRDLTGFEKLFF. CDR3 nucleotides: TGTGCCACCAGCAGAGATCTGACAGGGTTTGAAAAACTGTTTTTT.

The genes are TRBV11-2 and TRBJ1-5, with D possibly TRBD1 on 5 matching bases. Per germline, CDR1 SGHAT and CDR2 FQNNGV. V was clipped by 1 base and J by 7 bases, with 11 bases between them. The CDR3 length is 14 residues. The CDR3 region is CASSLVGQGQPQHF. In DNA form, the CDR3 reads TGTGCCAGCAGCTTAGTAGGCCAGGGACAGCCCCAGCATTTT.

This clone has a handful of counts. CDR3 nucleotides: TGTGCCAGCACCCTGGGACTAGCGTCTACCGGGGAGCTGTTTTTT. Translation gives CASTLGLASTGELFF. The rearrangement links TRBV2 to TRBJ2-2; 10 positions agree with TRBD2. The CDR3 spans 15 residues. J was trimmed by 5 bases and V by 7 bases; bases with no gene match: 7. Germline CDR1 SNHLY, CDR2 FYNNEI.

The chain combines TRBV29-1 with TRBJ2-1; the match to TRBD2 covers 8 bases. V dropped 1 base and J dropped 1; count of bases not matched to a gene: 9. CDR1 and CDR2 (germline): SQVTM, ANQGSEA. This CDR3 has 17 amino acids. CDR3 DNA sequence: TGCAGCGTTGAAGCGGGAGGGCCCTTACCATCCTACAATGAGCAGTTCTTC. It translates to CSVEAGGPLPSYNEQFF.

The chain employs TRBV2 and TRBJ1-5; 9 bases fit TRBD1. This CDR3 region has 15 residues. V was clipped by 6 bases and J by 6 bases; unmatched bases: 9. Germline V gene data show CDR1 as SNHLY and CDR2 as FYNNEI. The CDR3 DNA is TGTGCCAGCAGCGCGGGACAGGGAGGTAGTCAGCCCCAGCATTTT. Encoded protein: CASSAGQGGSQPQHF.

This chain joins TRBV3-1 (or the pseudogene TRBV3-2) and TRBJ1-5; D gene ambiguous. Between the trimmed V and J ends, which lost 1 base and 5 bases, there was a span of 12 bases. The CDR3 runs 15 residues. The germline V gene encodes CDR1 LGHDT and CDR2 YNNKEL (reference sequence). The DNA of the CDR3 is TGTGCCAGCAGCCAAGGACGGGTCGGCGATCAGCCCCAGCATTTT. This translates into CASSQGRVGDQPQHF.

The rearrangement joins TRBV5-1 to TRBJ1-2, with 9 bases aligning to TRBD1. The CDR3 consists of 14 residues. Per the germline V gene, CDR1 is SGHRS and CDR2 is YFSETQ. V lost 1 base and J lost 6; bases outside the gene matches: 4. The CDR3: CASSLNRGRDGYTF. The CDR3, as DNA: TGCGCCAGCAGCTTGAACAGGGGGCGGGATGGCTACACCTTC.

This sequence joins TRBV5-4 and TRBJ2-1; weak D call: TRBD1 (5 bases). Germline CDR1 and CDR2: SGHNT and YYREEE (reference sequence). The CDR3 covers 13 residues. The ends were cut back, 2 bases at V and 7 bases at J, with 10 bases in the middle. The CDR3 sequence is CASSFTQENEQFF. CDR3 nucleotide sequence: TGTGCCAGCAGCTTCACACAGGAAAATGAGCAGTTCTTC.

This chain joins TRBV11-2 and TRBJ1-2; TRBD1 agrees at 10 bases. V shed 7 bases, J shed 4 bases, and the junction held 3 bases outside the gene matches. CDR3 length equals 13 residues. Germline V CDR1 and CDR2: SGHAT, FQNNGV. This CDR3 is CASTRQGAYGYTF. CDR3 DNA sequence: TGTGCCAGCACCCGACAGGGGGCCTATGGCTACACCTTC.